Listed below are T cell receptor beta chains from one sample, sequenced in a study of blood T cell repertoires in COVID-19. The assay was immunoSEQ multiplex PCR, and TCRdb's table has in-frame clones only and misses some. This sample has tens of thousands of clones, with around four fifths found just once. The sequenced material came from peripheral blood. The receptors here all came from an older woman with acute or convalescent COVID-19. The CDR3 runs from the conserved cysteine through the conserved F or W. Fields, in order: D gene, J gene, CDR3 length, V gene, clone size, CDR3 DNA, CDR3 protein. A D gene is named only where the DNA matches it firmly. Clone size appears in some rows only: once, few, many, or a class for an expanded clone.

.	TRBJ2-5	16	TRBV28	once	TGTGCCAGCAGCCCAACAGGGACCATGGGAATGGAGACCCAGTACTTC	CASSPTGTMGMETQYF
.	TRBJ2-3	17	TRBV7-2	.	TGTGCCAGCAGCTTAGGGGGAGGTGTGTTTGTAGGAGATACGCAGTATTTT	CASSLGGGVFVGDTQYF
.	TRBJ2-5	15	TRBV7-2	.	TGTGCCAGCAGCTTAGCCGGGGTTAGGGCGGAGACCCAGTACTTC	CASSLAGVRAETQYF
TRBD1	TRBJ2-7	15	TRBV20-1	.	TGCAGTGCTAGTCCCGGGACAGTGTTTGGGAACGAGCAGTACTTC	CSASPGTVFGNEQYF
.	TRBJ2-3	14	TRBV7-2	.	TGTGCCAGCAGCGTGGTGGGTACCGGGGATACGCAGTATTTT	CASSVVGTGDTQYF
.	TRBJ2-1	15	TRBV30	.	TGTGCCTGGACCCGAACCCGGAGCTCCTACAATGAGCAGTTCTTC	CAWTRTRSSYNEQFF
.	TRBJ1-5	15	TRBV5-1	.	TGCGCCAGCAGCGGGAAAGCGGACAGCGGCCAGCCCCAGCATTTT	CASSGKADSGQPQHF
TRBD2	TRBJ2-2	18	TRBV7-3	.	TGTGCCAGCAGCTTAAAACTAGCGGGGGCCTCGAACACCGGGGAGCTGTTTTTT	CASSLKLAGASNTGELFF
TRBD1	TRBJ1-1	15	TRBV3-1/TRBV3-2	once	TGTGCCAGCAGCCAGGGACAGGGGTGGGACACTGAAGCTTTCTTT	CASSQGQGWDTEAFF
TRBD2	TRBJ2-5	15	TRBV5-5	few	TGTGCCAGCAGCTTACCTAGCGGAACAAAAGAGACCCAGTACTTC	CASSLPSGTKETQYF
.	TRBJ1-6	15	TRBV5-4	.	TGTGCCAGCAGCTTTACCCAGGGTTCTAATTCACCCCTCCACTTT	CASSFTQGSNSPLHF
TRBD2	TRBJ2-1	16	TRBV4-2	.	TGTGCCAGCAGCGCGACGACTAGCAACTCCTACAATGAGCAGTTCTTC	CASSATTSNSYNEQFF
.	TRBJ2-1	16	TRBV3-1/TRBV3-2	.	TGTGCCAGCAGCCAAGACCGGTCAGGGCTGTCCAATGAGCAGTTCTTC	CASSQDRSGLSNEQFF
.	TRBJ1-5	16	TRBV6-1	.	TGTGCCAGCAGTGGCGCCCCGAGGGATAGCAATCAGCCCCAGCATTTT	CASSGAPRDSNQPQHF
TRBD1	TRBJ1-4	13	TRBV18	.	TGTGCCAGCCGACAGGGGGCTAATGAAAAACTGTTTTTT	CASRQGANEKLFF
.	TRBJ1-2	15	TRBV5-8	.	TGTGCCAGCAGCTCTACAGGGAAGGCCCTTCGGGGCTACACCTTC	CASSSTGKALRGYTF
.	TRBJ1-3	16	TRBV3-1/TRBV3-2	.	TGTGCCAGCAGCCAACGGCGCCCAGGGTATGGAAACACCATATATTTT	CASSQRRPGYGNTIYF
TRBD1	TRBJ2-7	15	TRBV13	.	TGTGCCAGCAGCATAACAGGGGGCGATTACTACGAGCAGTACTTC	CASSITGGDYYEQYF
.	TRBJ2-7	18	TRBV19	.	TGTGCCGGAATTAACCTCGTGGACAGAATAAACTCTACCTACGAGCAGTACTTC	CAGINLVDRINSTYEQYF
TRBD2	TRBJ2-7	17	TRBV28	.	TGTGCCAGCAGTTCGACTAGCGGGAGGGCCCTCCCCTACGAGCAGTACTTC	CASSSTSGRALPYEQYF
TRBD1	TRBJ2-7	13	TRBV7-9	.	TGTGCCAGCAGCTTGACAGGGGTGGGCGAGCAGTACTTC	CASSLTGVGEQYF
.	TRBJ2-1	14	TRBV11-2	.	TGTGCCAGCAGCCCAGGTGCCTTTTACAATGAGCAGTTCTTC	CASSPGAFYNEQFF
TRBD1	TRBJ2-7	14	TRBV19	once	TGTGCCAGTAGTATAATGGCAGGGGGTTACGAGCAGTACTTC	CASSIMAGGYEQYF
TRBD1	TRBJ1-2	13	TRBV28	few	TGTGCCAGCAGGGCGGACAGGTTGTATGGCTACACCTTC	CASRADRLYGYTF
TRBD2	TRBJ2-1	18	TRBV11-1	.	TGTGCCAGCAGCTTAGCGCCGGGACTAGCGGGAGTGACTGGGGAGCAGTTCTTC	CASSLAPGLAGVTGEQFF
.	TRBJ2-7	14	TRBV6-6	.	TGTGCCAGCAGTTACGACAGTGATTCCTACGAGCAGTACTTC	CASSYDSDSYEQYF
TRBD2	TRBJ2-1	15	TRBV29-1	.	TGCAGCGTTGAAGACCTAGCGGTGACCTACAATGAGCAGTTCTTC	CSVEDLAVTYNEQFF
TRBD2	TRBJ2-3	18	TRBV4-2	.	TGTGCCAGCAGCCAAGAGGGGGGAGCGGGGCCACTCACAGATACGCAGTATTTT	CASSQEGGAGPLTDTQYF
TRBD2	TRBJ2-7	13	TRBV30	.	TGTGCCTGGCAACTAGCGGGAGTACGGGAGCAGTACTTC	CAWQLAGVREQYF
TRBD1	TRBJ1-5	16	TRBV30	.	TGTGCCTGGAGTGTACGAGGACAGGCGATCAATCAGCCCCAGCATTTT	CAWSVRGQAINQPQHF
.	TRBJ2-1	14	TRBV27	once	TGTGCCAGCAGTCCCAACACCCTGGGGGGTGAGCAGTTCTTC	CASSPNTLGGEQFF
.	TRBJ1-1	14	TRBV20-1	.	TGCAGTGCTAGTTTGGCAGGCCCGAACACTGAAGCTTTCTTT	CSASLAGPNTEAFF
.	TRBJ2-5	16	TRBV6-1	once	TGTGCCAGCAGTGAATACCGCCTCGGTGGGAGAGAGACCCAGTACTTC	CASSEYRLGGRETQYF
TRBD1	TRBJ2-7	15	TRBV4-2	.	TGTGCCAGCAGCCTCATGACAGGGTGGGGAGCCGAGCAGTACTTC	CASSLMTGWGAEQYF
TRBD2	TRBJ2-1	16	TRBV27	once	TGTGCCAGCAGTAAACTAGCGGGGCGGACTTTGGGTGAGCAGTTCTTC	CASSKLAGRTLGEQFF